This TCR beta chain appears in the sequencing data of a study of shared clonotypes between healthy human individuals. The CDR3 is 15 residues long. The germline CDR1 and CDR2 sequences are SGHDT and YYEEEE. Trimming shortened V by 4 bases and J by 3 bases, and 16 bases separated the two germline ends. The repertoire was sequenced with immunoSEQ multiplex PCR; TCRdb's copy has only in-frame clones and lacks some. The sample includes roughly 1,500,000 clones, about 98% seen only once; the top ten take around 0.45%. What was sequenced was naive CD4+ T cells sorted from blood. The subset was: CD45RA+ positively selected. The V and J genes are TRBV5-6 and TRBJ2-5; either TRBD1 or TRBD2 may supply D (5 bases each). The TCR comes from a man aged 25 to 40 in good health. CDR3 DNA sequence: TGTGCCAGCAGCCCGGGGACGCGCTCGAAAGAGACCCAGTACTTC. It yields the protein CASSPGTRSKETQYF.